A single sample is the source of the 20 T cell receptor beta chains below, sequenced in a study of CD8+ T cells in alopecia areata. RNA was extracted and reverse transcribed into cDNA as the sequencing template. Repertoires were generated with immunoSEQ multiplex PCR, while TCRdb's copy carries only in-frame clones and drops some. The sample has 180,000 or so clones; 51% are singletons. The treatment denotes: oral pan-JAK inhibitor, 5-10 mg twice daily. This specimen was CD8+ T cells sorted from blood, taken at week 52, from a patient treated with tofacitinib. Receptor source: a human donor with alopecia areata.

This clone was counted only a few times. The chain has TRBV13 and TRBJ2-3; tentative D call: TRBD1 (6 bases). The CDR3 is made up of 17 amino acids. CDR1 PRHDT and CDR2 FYEKMQ come from the germline V gene (reference sequence). The V and J ends lost 4 bases and 0 bases respectively, with 17 bases between them. Written as DNA, the CDR3 is TGTGCCAGCAGCTCCGATACAGGGAGTTTAAGCACAGATACGCAGTATTTT. It specifies CASSSDTGSLSTDTQYF.

V usage is TRBV27 and J usage is TRBJ2-7; no definite D call. The germline CDR1 and CDR2 sequences are MNHEY and SMNVEV (reference sequence). The CDR3 spans 14 residues. Trimming pared 5 bases from V and 3 bases from J, leaving 14 bases between. CDR3 bases: TGTGCCAGCAGTCCAATGGACGGCCACTACGAGCAGTACTTC. This sequence encodes CASSPMDGHYEQYF.

The table lists this clone with a few counts. The chain combines TRBV29-1 with TRBJ2-4, with 9 bases fitting TRBD1. The length of the CDR3 is 16 residues. The V and J ends lost 0 bases and 4 bases, in that order; junction bases with no gene match: 7. CDR1 and CDR2 from the germline V gene are SQVTM and ANQGSEA. The CDR3 DNA is TGCAGCGTTGAAGACTTTACCGGGACAGGGAAAAACATTCAGTACTTC. It is translated as CSVEDFTGTGKNIQYF.

This chain uses TRBV4-1 with TRBJ1-1; D unclear. Germline CDR1 is MGHRA and CDR2 is YSYEKL. Trimming stripped 0 bases from V and 0 bases from J, with 8 bases between. The CDR3 covers 15 residues. The CDR3 is CASSQELRMNTEAFF. CDR3 DNA: TGCGCCAGCAGCCAAGAATTAAGAATGAACACTGAAGCTTTCTTT.

The chain joins TRBV9 to TRBJ2-5; D possibly matches TRBD1 or TRBD2 (6 bases each). The germline V gene encodes CDR1 SGDLS and CDR2 YYNGEE. Between the trimmed V and J ends, which lost 0 bases and 1 base, there was a span of 10 bases. CDR3 length equals 15 residues. CDR3 amino acids: CASSVEGGLQETQYF. CDR3 sequence (DNA): TGTGCCAGCAGCGTAGAGGGGGGCCTCCAAGAGACCCAGTACTTC.

The rearrangement joins TRBV7-6 to TRBJ2-1; 12 nucleotides align to TRBD2. Looked up from germline, CDR1 is SGHVS and CDR2 is FNYEAQ. The CDR3 sequence is 15 residues long. J was trimmed by 7 bases and V by 5 bases; bases with no gene match: 6. CDR3 DNA sequence: TGTGCCAGCAGCCTAACTAGCGGGGGGCGTAATGAGCAGTTCTTC. It specifies CASSLTSGGRNEQFF.

The gene calls are TRBV13 and TRBJ2-6, with D possibly matching TRBD2 (5 bases). This CDR3 contains 14 residues. The V end was cut by 5 bases, the J end by 1 base, with 6 bases between. Germline loops: CDR1 PRHDT, CDR2 FYEKMQ (reference sequence). The CDR3 sequence: CASSPGSGANVLTF. In nucleotides, the CDR3 is TGTGCCAGCAGCCCGGGATCTGGGGCCAACGTCCTGACTTTC.

The chain employs TRBV13 and TRBJ2-7, with no clear D. Germline CDR1 PRHDT, CDR2 FYEKMQ (reference sequence). The CDR3 loop spans 14 amino acids. Trimming removed 0 bases from V and 5 bases from J, with 11 bases in between. This CDR3 is CASSLGTVLHEQYF. DNA of the CDR3: TGTGCCAGCAGCTTAGGAACTGTTCTCCACGAGCAGTACTTC.

V is TRBV12-5 and J is TRBJ1-5; TRBD1 matches 7 bases. The CDR3 is 14 residues long. CDR1 and CDR2 (germline): LGHNT, FRNRAP. The V and J ends lost 6 bases and 6 bases, in that order; junction bases with no gene match: 8. CDR3 region: CASGPGQVRQPQHF. The CDR3 DNA reads TGTGCTAGTGGCCCTGGACAGGTTCGTCAGCCCCAGCATTTT.

The rearrangement links TRBV27 to TRBJ2-3; 9 positions match TRBD1. The germline V gene encodes CDR1 MNHEY and CDR2 SMNVEV (reference sequence). This CDR3 has 16 residues. Germline trimming cut 0 bases from V and 3 bases from J; bases unmatched to any gene: 4. Here the CDR3 DNA reads TGTGCCAGCAGTTTATCGCCAGGGACAGGGACAGATACGCAGTATTTT. Protein: CASSLSPGTGTDTQYF.

This rearrangement joins TRBV7-8 to TRBJ2-7; a weak D match, TRBD1 (6 bases). Germline V CDR1 and CDR2: SGHVS, FQNEAQ. The CDR3 spans 12 residues. V lost 5 bases, J lost 3 bases, and 8 bases lay in between. In DNA form, the CDR3 reads TGTGCCAGCAGCGGGGACATCTACGAGCAGTACTTC. Translation: CASSGDIYEQYF. The whole variable domain, filled in from reference TRBV7-8 and TRBJ2-7, reads GAGVSQSPRYKVAKRGQDVALRCDPISGHVSLFWYQQALGQGPEFLTYFQNEAQLDKSGLPSDRFFAERPEGSVSTLKIQRTQQEDSAVYLCASSGDIYEQYFGPGTRLTVT.

The J gene is TRBJ2-7, the V gene TRBV11-2, with TRBD1 matching over 7 bases. This CDR3 spans 16 amino acids. V was clipped by 5 bases and J by 3 bases; unmatched bases: 13. Germline CDR1 is SGHAT and CDR2 is FQNNGV. For the CDR3, the DNA is TGTGCCAGCAGCCGAATAACCCGGGACAGAAACTACGAGCAGTACTTC. The encoded protein is CASSRITRDRNYEQYF.

The J gene is TRBJ1-2, the V gene TRBV28; no firm D call. The CDR3 contains 15 residues. Germline values: CDR1 MDHEN, CDR2 SYDVKM. V gave up 5 bases and J gave up 1 base, with 14 bases separating them. CDR3 in amino acids: CASSLGTDGNYGYTF. The CDR3, as DNA: TGTGCCAGCAGTCTCGGCACGGACGGTAACTATGGCTACACCTTC.

This clone has a handful of counts. V and J are TRBV30 and TRBJ2-7, with a possible D match to TRBD1 (5 bases). CDR3 size: 12 residues. Trimming pared 0 bases from V and 3 bases from J, leaving 6 bases between. The germline V gene has CDR1 GTSNPN and CDR2 SVGIG (reference sequence). Here the CDR3 reads CAWSVQGYEQYF. The CDR3 DNA follows: TGTGCCTGGAGTGTTCAGGGCTACGAGCAGTACTTC.

V gene TRBV19 combines with J gene TRBJ1-1; D unresolved. V lost 3 bases and J lost 4, with 9 bases in between. This CDR3 region has 13 residues. Per the germline V gene, CDR1 is LNHDA and CDR2 is SQIVND (reference sequence). CDR3 sequence reads: CASSMPFLTEAFF. DNA of the CDR3: TGTGCCAGTAGTATGCCCTTCCTCACTGAAGCTTTCTTT.

There are a few counts of this clone. This chain's CDR3 is CASSFQNEKLFF. The CDR3 DNA follows: TGTGCCAGCAGCTTTCAAAATGAAAAACTGTTTTTT. The chain combines TRBV11-2 with TRBJ1-4, with unresolved D. The V gene lost 3 bases and the J gene lost 5 bases, with 4 bases spanning the gap. This CDR3 comprises 12 residues. Germline CDR1 is SGHAT and CDR2 is FQNNGV.

This clone came up a few times. This rearrangement joins TRBV29-1 to TRBJ2-5; TRBD2 is a possible D gene (5 bases). The DNA matches TRBJ2-7 better at its end, which makes the J call doubtful. The CDR3 spans 13 residues. Germline loops: CDR1 SQVTM, CDR2 ANQGSEA. The CDR3, as DNA: TGCAGCGTGGAGGACCGACTAACCTACGAGCAGTACTTC. The encoded protein is CSVEDRLTYEQYF.

This chain joins TRBV10-2 and TRBJ2-3; 8 bases map to TRBD1. With 6 bases clipped from V and 3 bases from J, the junction kept 2 bases outside the gene matches. The CDR3 extends over 13 amino acids. The V gene's germline CDR1 is WSHSY and CDR2 SAAADI. The CDR3 nucleotides read TGCGCCAGCAGGACAGGGGAAACAGATACGCAGTATTTT. Translation gives CASRTGETDTQYF.

The chain employs TRBV2 and TRBJ1-2; D possibly corresponds to TRBD1 (5 bases). Trimming stripped 3 bases from V and 0 bases from J, with 8 bases between. CDR3 size: 14 residues. Germline loops: CDR1 SNHLY, CDR2 FYNNEI. The CDR3 DNA reads as TGTGCCAGCAGTGAGGACACCACTAACTATGGCTACACCTTC. It yields the protein CASSEDTTNYGYTF.

The chain has TRBV6-5 and TRBJ2-6; no firm D call. Trimming left V 6 bases short and J 0 bases short, with 9 bases between. CDR1 MNHEY and CDR2 SVGAGI come from the germline V gene. This CDR3 has 15 amino acids. The CDR3 region has the DNA TGTGCCAGCAGCCTGACCCCCTCTGGGGCCAACGTCCTGACTTTC. It yields the protein CASSLTPSGANVLTF.